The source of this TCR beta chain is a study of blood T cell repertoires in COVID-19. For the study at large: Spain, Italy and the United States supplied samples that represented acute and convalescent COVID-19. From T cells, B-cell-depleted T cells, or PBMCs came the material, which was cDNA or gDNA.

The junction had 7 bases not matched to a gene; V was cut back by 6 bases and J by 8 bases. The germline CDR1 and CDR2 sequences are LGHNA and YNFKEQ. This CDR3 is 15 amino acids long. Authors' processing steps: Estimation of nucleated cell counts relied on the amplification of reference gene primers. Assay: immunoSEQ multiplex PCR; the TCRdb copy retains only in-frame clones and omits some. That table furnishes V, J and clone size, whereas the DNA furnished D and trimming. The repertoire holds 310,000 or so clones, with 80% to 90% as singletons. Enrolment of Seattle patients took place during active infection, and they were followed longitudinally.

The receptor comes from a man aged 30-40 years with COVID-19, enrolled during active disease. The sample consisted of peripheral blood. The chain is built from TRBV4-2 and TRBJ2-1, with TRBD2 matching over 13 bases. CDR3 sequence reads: CASRFTSGGAYEQFF. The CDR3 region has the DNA TGTGCCAGCAGATTTACTAGCGGGGGGGCATATGAGCAGTTCTTC.